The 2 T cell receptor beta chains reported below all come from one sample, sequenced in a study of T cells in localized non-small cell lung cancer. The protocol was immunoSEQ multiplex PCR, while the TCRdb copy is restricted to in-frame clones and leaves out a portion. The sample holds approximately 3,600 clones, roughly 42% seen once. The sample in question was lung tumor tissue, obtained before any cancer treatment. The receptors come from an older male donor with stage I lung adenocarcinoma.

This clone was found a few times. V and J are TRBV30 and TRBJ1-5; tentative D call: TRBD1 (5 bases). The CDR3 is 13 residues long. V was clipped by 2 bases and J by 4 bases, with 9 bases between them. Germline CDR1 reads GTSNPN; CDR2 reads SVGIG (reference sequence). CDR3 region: CAWSRAGNQPQHF. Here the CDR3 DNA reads TGTGCCTGGAGTAGGGCAGGGAATCAGCCCCAGCATTTT.

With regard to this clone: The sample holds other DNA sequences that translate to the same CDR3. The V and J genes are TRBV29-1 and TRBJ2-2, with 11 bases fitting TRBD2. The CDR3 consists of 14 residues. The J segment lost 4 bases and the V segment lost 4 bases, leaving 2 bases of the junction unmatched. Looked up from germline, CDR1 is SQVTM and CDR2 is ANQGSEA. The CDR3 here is CSVGLAGGTGELFF. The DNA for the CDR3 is TGCAGCGTTGGGCTAGCGGGAGGCACCGGGGAGCTGTTTTTT.